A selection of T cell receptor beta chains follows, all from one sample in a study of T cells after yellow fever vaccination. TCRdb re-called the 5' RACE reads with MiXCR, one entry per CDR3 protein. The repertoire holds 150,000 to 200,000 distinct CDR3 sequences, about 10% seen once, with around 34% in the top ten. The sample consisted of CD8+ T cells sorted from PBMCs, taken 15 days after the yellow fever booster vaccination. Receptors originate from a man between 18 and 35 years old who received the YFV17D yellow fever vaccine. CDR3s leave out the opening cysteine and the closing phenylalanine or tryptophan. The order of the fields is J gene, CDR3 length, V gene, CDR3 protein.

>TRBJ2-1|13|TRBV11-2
ASREELSSYNEQF
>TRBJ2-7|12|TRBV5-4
ASSSGDRSYEQY
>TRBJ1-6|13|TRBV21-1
ASSKWAGSSTPLH
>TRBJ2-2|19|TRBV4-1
ASSQVEAEVWRADGGGELF
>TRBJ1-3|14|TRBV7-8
ASSQEEGTGGNTIY
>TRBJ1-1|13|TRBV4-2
ASSQDIGTLGEAF
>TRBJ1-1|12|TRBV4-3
ASSQDGTGAEAF
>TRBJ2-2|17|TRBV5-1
ASSLWGPFLAQRTGELF
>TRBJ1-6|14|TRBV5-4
ASSRGTAFYNSPLH
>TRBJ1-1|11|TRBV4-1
ASSQGGGNEAF
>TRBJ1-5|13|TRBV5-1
ASSLVKLSNQPQH
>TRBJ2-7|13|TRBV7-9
ASSLDPHDLYEQY
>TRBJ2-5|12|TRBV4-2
ASSQGARAETQY
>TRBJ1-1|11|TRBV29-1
SVWGQGGSEAF
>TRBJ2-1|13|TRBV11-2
ASSLPGGAVGEQF
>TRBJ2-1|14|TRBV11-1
ASSLRWTGSYNEQF
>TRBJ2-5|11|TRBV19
ASSGTVKETQY
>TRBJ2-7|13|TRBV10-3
AISDQQDRVYEQY
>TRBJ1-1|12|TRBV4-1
ASSQEGWGTEAF
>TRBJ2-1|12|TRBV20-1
SASLAGTYNEQF
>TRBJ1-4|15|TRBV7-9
ASSLGGLGRMDEKLF
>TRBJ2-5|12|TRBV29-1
SVLLGPLQETQY
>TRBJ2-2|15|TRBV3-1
ASSQDILAVNTGELF
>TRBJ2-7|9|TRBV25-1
ASERSGEQY